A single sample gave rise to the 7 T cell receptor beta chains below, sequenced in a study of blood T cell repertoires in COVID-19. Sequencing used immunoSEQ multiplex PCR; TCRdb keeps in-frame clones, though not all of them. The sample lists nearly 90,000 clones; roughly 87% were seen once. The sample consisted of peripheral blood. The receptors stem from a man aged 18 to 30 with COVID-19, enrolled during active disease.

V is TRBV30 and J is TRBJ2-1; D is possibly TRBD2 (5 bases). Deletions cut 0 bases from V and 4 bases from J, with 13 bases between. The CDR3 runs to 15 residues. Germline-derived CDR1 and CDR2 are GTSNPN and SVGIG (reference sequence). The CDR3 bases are TGTGCCTGGAGTGTAAGGAGGCCTCGGTACAATGAGCAGTTCTTC. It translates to CAWSVRRPRYNEQFF. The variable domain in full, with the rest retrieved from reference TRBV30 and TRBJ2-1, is SQTIHQWPATLVQPVGSPLSLECTVEGTSNPNLYWYRQAAGRGLQLLFYSVGIGQISSEVPQNLSASRPQDRQFILSSKKLLLSDSGFYLCAWSVRRPRYNEQFFGPGTRLTVL.

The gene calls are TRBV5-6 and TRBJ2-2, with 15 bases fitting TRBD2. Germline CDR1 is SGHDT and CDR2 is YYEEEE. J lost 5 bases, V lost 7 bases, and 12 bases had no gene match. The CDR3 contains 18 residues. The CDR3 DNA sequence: TGTGCCAGCGGAAGGACTAGCGGGAGGGCCGGGGGGACCGGGGAGCTGTTTTTT. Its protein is CASGRTSGRAGGTGELFF.

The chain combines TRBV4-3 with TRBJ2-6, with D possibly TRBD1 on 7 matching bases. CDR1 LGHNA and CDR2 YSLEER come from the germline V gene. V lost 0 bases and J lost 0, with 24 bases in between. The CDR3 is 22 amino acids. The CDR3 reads CASSQDKLGRDSLFSGANVLTF. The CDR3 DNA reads TGCGCCAGCAGCCAAGATAAGTTAGGGCGGGACAGCCTCTTCTCTGGGGCCAACGTCCTGACTTTC.

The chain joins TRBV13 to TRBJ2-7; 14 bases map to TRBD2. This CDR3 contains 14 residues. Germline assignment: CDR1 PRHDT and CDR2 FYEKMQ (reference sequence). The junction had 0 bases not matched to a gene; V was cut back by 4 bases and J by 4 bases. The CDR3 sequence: CASSWTSGRYEQYF. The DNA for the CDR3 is TGTGCCAGCAGCTGGACTAGCGGGAGGTACGAGCAGTACTTC.

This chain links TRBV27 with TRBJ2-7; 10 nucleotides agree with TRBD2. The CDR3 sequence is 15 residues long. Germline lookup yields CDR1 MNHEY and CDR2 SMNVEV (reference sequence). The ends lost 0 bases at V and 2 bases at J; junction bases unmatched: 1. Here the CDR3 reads CASSLSAGGPYEQYF. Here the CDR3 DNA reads TGTGCCAGCAGTTTATCAGCGGGAGGGCCCTACGAGCAGTACTTC.

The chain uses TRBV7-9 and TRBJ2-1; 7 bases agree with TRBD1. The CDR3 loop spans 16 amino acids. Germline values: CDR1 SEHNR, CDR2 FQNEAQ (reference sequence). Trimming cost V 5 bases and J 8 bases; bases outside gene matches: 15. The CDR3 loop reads CASSARQGRLGHEQFF. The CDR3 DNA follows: TGTGCCAGCAGCGCCCGACAGGGACGACTTGGCCATGAGCAGTTCTTC.

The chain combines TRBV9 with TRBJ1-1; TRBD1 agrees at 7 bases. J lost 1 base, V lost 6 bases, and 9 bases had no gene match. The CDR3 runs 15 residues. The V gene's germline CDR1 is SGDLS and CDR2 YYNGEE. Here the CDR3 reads CASKKLGQSNTEAFF. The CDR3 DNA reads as TGTGCCAGCAAGAAGCTGGGACAGTCGAACACTGAAGCTTTCTTT. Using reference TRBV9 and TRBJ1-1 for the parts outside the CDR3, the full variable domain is DSGVTQTPKHLITATGQRVTLRCSPRSGDLSVYWYQQSLDQGLQFLIQYYNGEERAKGNILERFSAQQFPDLHSELNLSSLELGDSALYFCASKKLGQSNTEAFFGQGTRLTVV.